This entry concerns a single T cell receptor beta chain. The Susac syndrome patients fit the recently defined diagnostic criteria for definite or probable disease. FACS enriched CD8+ TEMRA cells, while bulk CD8+ and CD4+ were negatively isolated. Random hexamers were used to reverse transcribe an amount of roughly 0.45 to 1 ug RNA. It was immunoSEQ multiplex PCR that amplified TCR beta CDR3 across 54 Vbeta and 13 Jbeta. MiXCR, run by TCRdb on the immunoSEQ multiplex PCR reads, gives a single entry per CDR3 protein. Of under 200,000 distinct CDR3 sequences listed, approximately 94% were seen once; the top ten hold around 0.11%. CDR3 length: 11 amino acids. CDR1 and CDR2 from the germline V gene are KGHDR and SFDVKD. Trimming took 6 bases from V and 5 from J, leaving 6 bases between them. This sample was taken from a study of CD8 T cells in Susac syndrome. Across the whole study: Active disease was present in six of the sequenced Susac syndrome patients, and remission in about eight.

The chain uses TRBV24-1 and TRBJ2-5; tentative D call: TRBD1 (5 bases). The TCR comes from a human donor with Susac syndrome. The sample comprised CD4+ T cells from PBMCs. The CDR3 DNA sequence: TGTGCCACCAGTTCAGGGGAGACCCAGTACTTC. The encoded protein is CATSSGETQYF.